Sequencing of this TCR beta chain was carried out in a study of T cells in localized non-small cell lung cancer. Trimming removed 3 bases from V and 1 base from J; junction bases left unmatched: 3. Germline CDR1 and CDR2: SGHTA and FQGNSA. The CDR3 length is 15 residues. The protocol was immunoSEQ multiplex PCR, while the TCRdb copy is restricted to in-frame clones and leaves out a portion. The table has tens of thousands of clones, approximately 90% seen once. The genes are TRBV7-2 and TRBJ2-5; 9 bases are shared with TRBD2. The clonotype was recovered from a female donor at least 60 years old with stage I lung adenocarcinoma. This sample comprised peripheral blood, obtained before any cancer treatment. CDR3 sequence reads: CASSLASGVQETQYF. DNA for the CDR3: TGTGCCAGCAGCTTGGCTAGCGGGGTCCAAGAGACCCAGTACTTC.